These 16 T cell receptor beta chains were sequenced from one sample in a study of blood T cell repertoires in COVID-19. The method was immunoSEQ multiplex PCR; TCRdb's version includes in-frame clones alone and lacks a portion of them. The data contain 90,000 or so clones, about nine tenths of them singletons. The sequenced sample consisted of peripheral blood. These receptors were collected from a man in his 60s with COVID-19, enrolled during active disease.

J is TRBJ1-1 and V is TRBV9; D perhaps matches TRBD1 (5 bases). Trimming stripped 0 bases from V and 3 bases from J, with 15 bases between. CDR1 and CDR2 from the germline V gene are SGDLS and YYNGEE. CDR3 size: 16 residues. This CDR3 reads CASSVGARGEDTEAFF. CDR3 nucleotide sequence: TGTGCCAGCAGCGTAGGGGCGAGAGGGGAGGACACTGAAGCTTTCTTT.

The J gene is TRBJ2-1, the V gene TRBV7-2, with 7 bases that match TRBD2. Trimming removed 1 base from V and 6 bases from J; junction bases left unmatched: 3. The CDR3 has 14 amino acids. From germline, CDR1 is SGHTA and CDR2 FQGNSA. Here the CDR3 reads CASSLDLAANEQFF. In DNA, the CDR3 is TGTGCCAGCAGCTTAGATCTAGCGGCCAATGAGCAGTTCTTC. The variable domain in full, completed from reference TRBV7-2 and TRBJ2-1, reads GAGVSQSPSNKVTEKGKDVELRCDPISGHTALYWYRQSLGQGLEFLIYFQGNSAPDKSGLPSDRFSAERTGGSVSTLTIQRTQQEDSAVYLCASSLDLAANEQFFGPGTRLTVL.

The J gene is TRBJ2-3, the V gene TRBV3-1 (or the pseudogene TRBV3-2), with D maybe TRBD2 (6 bases). The CDR3 is 14 residues long. Germline lookup yields CDR1 LGHDT and CDR2 YNNKEL (reference sequence). Trimming stripped 5 bases from V and 3 bases from J, with 12 bases between. DNA of the CDR3: TGTGCCAGCAGCATGCCGGGGGTAACAGATACGCAGTATTTT. It encodes CASSMPGVTDTQYF.

This sequence joins TRBV15 and TRBJ1-1; no firm D call. The V gene lost 0 bases and the J gene lost 1 base, with 12 bases spanning the gap. CDR1 and CDR2 (germline): LNHNV, YYDKDF (reference sequence). This CDR3 region has 16 residues. CDR3 sequence reads: CATSRDRISGNTEAFF. The CDR3 nucleotides are TGTGCCACCAGCAGAGATCGGATCTCAGGGAACACTGAAGCTTTCTTT.

The chain is built from TRBV3-1 (or the pseudogene TRBV3-2) and TRBJ2-1; 7 nucleotides align to TRBD1. V was clipped by 2 bases and J by 7 bases; unmatched bases: 8. From germline, CDR1 is LGHDT and CDR2 YNNKEL (reference sequence). This CDR3 is built from 15 residues. Here the CDR3 reads CASSQLVRGTNEQFF. Written as DNA, the CDR3 is TGTGCCAGCAGCCAATTGGTCAGGGGGACAAATGAGCAGTTCTTC.

The CDR3 bases are TGTGCCAGCAGCTTGGGGCCCATTTTCAATGAGCAGTTCTTC. Encoded protein: CASSLGPIFNEQFF. The chain has TRBV5-6 and TRBJ2-1; no clear D. The V and J ends lost 0 bases and 6 bases respectively, with 10 bases between them. The CDR3 runs to 14 residues. Germline assignment: CDR1 SGHDT and CDR2 YYEEEE.

The chain is built from TRBV4-1 and TRBJ2-1, with 16 bases that match TRBD2. Trimming removed 4 bases from V and 9 bases from J; junction bases left unmatched: 12. The germline V gene has CDR1 MGHRA and CDR2 YSYEKL. This CDR3 has 18 residues. Here the CDR3 DNA reads TGCGCCAGCAGCCCAACCCCGGGACTAGCGGGAGGGATCAGTGAGCAGTTCTTC. This encodes CASSPTPGLAGGISEQFF.

In nucleotides, the CDR3 is TGTGCCAGCAGCTTATCTCGTGGACTAGCGGACTACGAGCAGTACTTC. Protein product: CASSLSRGLADYEQYF. The chain is built from TRBV13 and TRBJ2-7; 10 bases fit TRBD2. Germline CDR1 PRHDT, CDR2 FYEKMQ (reference sequence). The junction had 7 bases not matched to a gene; V was cut back by 2 bases and J by 3 bases. This CDR3 region has 16 residues.

The rearrangement links TRBV28 to TRBJ1-2; perhaps TRBD1 as D (5 bases). Germline CDR1 MDHEN, CDR2 SYDVKM. V was clipped by 2 bases and J by 4 bases, with 14 bases between them. The CDR3 runs to 15 residues. The CDR3 loop reads CASSLQGTATYGYTF. In DNA, the CDR3 is TGTGCCAGCAGTTTACAGGGAACCGCAACCTATGGCTACACCTTC.

The table lists this clone with a few counts. This sequence joins TRBV18 and TRBJ2-5; 10 positions agree with TRBD2. Per the germline V gene, CDR1 is KGHSH and CDR2 is LQKENI. The CDR3 is made up of 15 amino acids. The V and J ends lost 2 bases and 5 bases, in that order; junction bases with no gene match: 5. Here the CDR3 DNA reads TGTGCCAGCTCACCAGGGCTAGCGGGAGACGAGACCCAGTACTTC. This translates into CASSPGLAGDETQYF.

The chain is built from TRBV7-3 and TRBJ1-1; D remains ambiguous. V gave up 1 base and J gave up 10 bases, with 10 bases separating them. This CDR3 is built from 12 residues. CDR1 and CDR2 (germline): SGHTA, FQGTGA. The CDR3 spells CASSLKEGVAFF. In DNA, the CDR3 is TGTGCCAGCAGCTTAAAGGAGGGAGTAGCTTTCTTT. The variable domain in full, with the rest retrieved from reference TRBV7-3 and TRBJ1-1, is GAGVSQTPSNKVTEKGKYVELRCDPISGHTALYWYRQSLGQGPEFLIYFQGTGAADDSGLPNDRFFAVRPEGSVSTLKIQRTERGDSAVYLCASSLKEGVAFFGQGTRLTVV.

The chain recombines TRBV28 with TRBJ1-2; 10 bases match TRBD1. The germline CDR1 and CDR2 sequences are MDHEN and SYDVKM. The CDR3 totals 15 residues. Germline trimming cut 4 bases from V and 4 bases from J; bases unmatched to any gene: 6. The CDR3 DNA is TGTGCCAGCAGTTCCTCGGACAGGGGGGGCTATGGCTACACCTTC. Protein sequence: CASSSSDRGGYGYTF.

The gene calls are TRBV5-5 and TRBJ1-1, with 7 bases aligning to TRBD1. The germline gives CDR1 SGHKS, CDR2 YYEKEE (reference sequence). This CDR3 is built from 14 residues. V shed 4 bases, J shed 11 bases, and the junction held 14 bases outside the gene matches. In DNA form, the CDR3 reads TGTGCCAGCAGCAGGACAGGCGCCACACTCGCCGCTTTCTTT. It specifies CASSRTGATLAAFF.

This chain connects TRBV28 to TRBJ2-7; tentative D call: TRBD2 (6 bases). Per germline, CDR1 MDHEN and CDR2 SYDVKM. The CDR3 runs 16 residues. The V gene lost 3 bases and the J gene lost 0 bases, with 15 bases spanning the gap. Here the CDR3 DNA reads TGTGCCAGCAGTTTCCCATTGCGGGACCTCTCCTACGAGCAGTACTTC. Encoded protein: CASSFPLRDLSYEQYF.

The gene calls are TRBV10-3 and TRBJ1-2; D gene uncertain. The V end was cut by 3 bases, the J end by 3 bases, with 11 bases between. CDR1 is ENHRY and CDR2 is SYGVKD in the germline V gene. The CDR3 loop spans 14 amino acids. The CDR3 protein is CAISDGESDYGYTF. In nucleotides, the CDR3 is TGTGCCATCAGTGATGGGGAGAGTGACTATGGCTACACCTTC.

The rearrangement uses TRBV9 and TRBJ1-5; 7 nucleotides agree with TRBD1. CDR1 is SGDLS, CDR2 YYNGEE, per germline. The CDR3 is 13 residues long. Unmatched junction bases numbered 3, after V lost 0 bases and J lost 9 bases. CDR3 residues: CASSVATGAPQHF. The CDR3 coding sequence is TGTGCCAGCAGCGTAGCCACAGGGGCGCCCCAGCATTTT.